These T cell receptor beta chains were read from a single sample in a study of cytomegalovirus exposure and HLA in healthy donors. Assay: immunoSEQ multiplex PCR; the TCRdb copy retains only in-frame clones and omits some. Found here are some 95,000 clones, roughly 74% of them singletons; the top ten hold 16%. The sequencing sample was made of PBMCs. These receptors were collected from a young woman in good health and CMV-seropositive. CDR3s include the opening cysteine and the closing phenylalanine or tryptophan. D genes are given only for firm matches. Rows give clone size only sometimes, using once, few, many, or a class for an expanded clone.

few	TRBV7-2	-	TRBJ1-1	CASSLAANGPFEAFF	TGTGCCAGCAGCTTAGCCGCTAATGGGCCCTTTGAAGCTTTCTTT
-	TRBV4-2	TRBD1	TRBJ2-7	CASSQAGTGINEQYF	TGTGCCAGCAGCCAGGCCGGGACAGGGATCAACGAGCAGTACTTC
-	TRBV4-3	-	TRBJ2-7	CASSQVMGANYEQYF	TGCGCCAGCAGCCAAGTGATGGGGGCCAACTACGAGCAGTACTTC
-	TRBV9	-	TRBJ2-3	CASSPGDKRGDTQYF	TGTGCCAGCAGCCCTGGGGATAAACGGGGAGATACGCAGTATTTT
-	TRBV7-8	TRBD1	TRBJ1-2	CASSLERNRGADWVYGYTF	TGTGCCAGCAGCTTAGAACGGAACAGGGGGGCGGATTGGGTCTATGGCTACACCTTC
few	TRBV28	-	TRBJ2-7	CASSLGQGNYEQYF	TGTGCCAGCAGTTTGGGTCAGGGAAACTACGAGCAGTACTTC
-	TRBV19	TRBD1	TRBJ1-2	CASSSRDRGLGGYTF	TGTGCCAGTAGTTCCCGGGACAGGGGGCTTGGTGGCTACACCTTC
-	TRBV6-5	TRBD1	TRBJ2-1	CASSYRGQGYNEQFF	TGTGCCAGCAGTTATAGGGGACAGGGTTACAATGAGCAGTTCTTC
-	TRBV30	TRBD1	TRBJ2-5	CARSGQGQETQYF	TGTGCCCGCTCCGGACAGGGACAAGAGACCCAGTACTTC
-	TRBV7-2	TRBD1	TRBJ2-7	CASRYRGQDYEQYF	TGTGCCAGCAGGTACCGCGGACAGGACTACGAGCAGTACTTC
-	TRBV7-2	TRBD1	TRBJ1-1	CASSTVSTGERAFF	TGTGCCAGCAGCACCGTATCGACAGGGGAGAGAGCTTTCTTT
-	TRBV10-3	TRBD2	TRBJ2-7	CAISESAGGIYEQYF	TGTGCCATCAGTGAGTCGGCGGGGGGGATCTACGAGCAGTACTTC
many	TRBV7-9	-	TRBJ2-7	CASSFRGEGLSDEQYF	TGTGCCAGCAGCTTTAGGGGAGAGGGACTCTCAGACGAGCAGTACTTC
once	TRBV18	-	TRBJ1-1	CASSPTLTGNTEAFF	TGTGCCAGCTCACCAACCCTGACAGGGAACACTGAAGCTTTCTTT
few	TRBV7-2	TRBD2	TRBJ2-7	CASSLGLAGATGPYEQYF	TGTGCCAGCAGCTTAGGGCTAGCGGGGGCCACTGGACCCTACGAGCAGTACTTC
-	TRBV15	TRBD1	TRBJ2-7	CATSGGQGAYEQYF	TGTGCCACCAGCGGCGGACAGGGTGCCTACGAGCAGTACTTC
-	TRBV7-3	-	TRBJ2-1	CASSPVAVSYNEQFF	TGTGCCAGCAGCCCTGTAGCGGTCTCCTACAATGAGCAGTTCTTC
-	TRBV9	TRBD2	TRBJ2-6	CASSAGGAGANVLTF	TGTGCCAGCAGCGCGGGAGGGGCCGGGGCCAACGTCCTGACTTTC
few	TRBV6-4	TRBD2	TRBJ2-3	CASSMTSGRTDTQYF	TGTGCCAGCAGTATGACTAGCGGGAGGACAGATACGCAGTATTTT
-	TRBV27	-	TRBJ2-3	CASRQQGTQYF	TGTGCCAGCAGGCAGCAGGGTACGCAGTATTTT
-	TRBV30	-	TRBJ2-7	CAWALGSAAEQYF	TGTGCCTGGGCTTTGGGTTCGGCGGCCGAGCAGTACTTC
-	TRBV4-2	-	TRBJ2-1	CASSQLRLSGETEQFF	TGTGCCAGCAGCCAACTCCGACTATCGGGAGAAACTGAGCAGTTCTTC
-	TRBV6-1	-	TRBJ1-5	CASLPTGFEQPQHF	TGTGCCAGCCTTCCCACAGGTTTTGAACAGCCCCAGCATTTT
-	TRBV6-1	-	TRBJ2-2	CASIIMSNTGELFF	TGTGCCAGCATCATAATGAGTAACACCGGGGAGCTGTTTTTT
-	TRBV4-1	-	TRBJ2-6	CASSQKIPGISGANVLTF	TGCGCCAGCAGCCAAAAGATTCCGGGGATCTCTGGGGCCAACGTCCTGACTTTC
few	TRBV4-1	-	TRBJ2-7	CASSHEQGYEQYF	TGCGCCAGCAGCCATGAACAGGGCTACGAGCAGTACTTC
-	TRBV19	-	TRBJ1-5	CASSIGAQPQHF	TGTGCCAGTAGTATAGGGGCTCAGCCCCAGCATTTT
few	TRBV6-5	-	TRBJ1-6	CASSKQGTYNSPLHF	TGTGCCAGCAGTAAACAGGGTACCTATAATTCACCCCTCCACTTT
-	TRBV6-5	-	TRBJ2-1	CASSQTGQSYNEQFF	TGTGCCAGCAGTCAAACCGGACAGTCGTACAATGAGCAGTTCTTC
-	TRBV19	TRBD1	TRBJ1-1	CASRDRESTEAFF	TGTGCCAGTAGGGACAGGGAGAGCACTGAAGCTTTCTTT
-	TRBV7-9	-	TRBJ1-1	CASSISDRPNTEAFF	TGTGCCAGCAGCATTTCCGACAGACCGAACACTGAAGCTTTCTTT
once	TRBV15	-	TRBJ2-2	CATSPQGGSTGELFF	TGTGCCACCAGCCCACAGGGTGGATCTACCGGGGAGCTGTTTTTT
-	TRBV9	TRBD2	TRBJ2-5	CASSGTLAGGETQYF	TGTGCCAGCAGCGGGACCCTAGCGGGGGGCGAGACCCAGTACTTC
-	TRBV12-5	-	TRBJ2-2	CASGLARGIEISGELFF	TGTGCTAGTGGTTTGGCCCGGGGGATTGAAATCTCCGGGGAGCTGTTTTTT
-	TRBV5-1	TRBD2	TRBJ2-1	CASSPGLVLHEQFF	TGCGCCAGCAGCCCGGGACTAGTTCTTCATGAGCAGTTCTTC
many	TRBV6-4	-	TRBJ2-3	CASSDKEADTQYF	TGTGCCAGCAGTGACAAGGAGGCGGATACGCAGTATTTT
-	TRBV9	-	TRBJ2-7	CASSSSSEGGGPNYEQYF	TGTGCCAGCAGCTCATCCTCGGAGGGCGGAGGGCCTAACTACGAGCAGTACTTC
once	TRBV11-2	-	TRBJ2-3	CASRFNTDTQYF	TGTGCCAGCAGATTTAACACAGATACGCAGTATTTT
-	TRBV6-5	-	TRBJ2-7	CASARTVSYEQYF	TGTGCCAGTGCCCGGACAGTCTCCTACGAGCAGTACTTC